This T cell receptor beta chain was captured by sequencing in a study of blood T cell repertoires in COVID-19. The CDR3 is 17 residues long. The V gene end was trimmed by 2 bases and the J gene end by 1 base; junction bases not matched to a gene: 9. Germline V gene sequence: CDR1 KGHSH, CDR2 LQKENI. Produced via immunoSEQ multiplex PCR; TCRdb's table is partial and in-frame only. The sample consists of approximately 80,000 clones, more than 70% of them appearing once. This clone was counted a few times. This TCR was sampled from a woman at least 80 years old with acute or convalescent COVID-19. J is TRBJ1-1 and V is TRBV18; 8 positions match TRBD1. Sequencing input: peripheral blood. CDR3 protein: CASSPTRTGTGNTEAFF. CDR3 coding DNA: TGTGCCAGCTCACCAACACGGACCGGGACAGGGAACACTGAAGCTTTCTTT.